The subject of this entry is one T cell receptor (beta chain). As yet, its antigen is unknown. The sample originates from a study of cytomegalovirus exposure and HLA in healthy donors. Whole-study context: Of roughly 400 genotyped donors, 81% grouped in the Caucasian-associated ancestry cluster.

The CDR3 has 15 residues. CDR1 is MGHRA, CDR2 YSYEKL, per germline. V was trimmed by 1 base and J by 6 bases, leaving 12 bases between them. Broader study findings: The presence/absence work took it that sequencing depth was about the same across donors. The only immune exposure information that was available was CMV serostatus.

60 Vbeta and 13 Jbeta primers were used in PCR. Assay used: immunoSEQ multiplex PCR; TCRdb lists only in-frame clones, some missing. The sample holds 150,000 to 200,000 clones, 85% to 90% seen once. This clonotype originated in a woman aged 18-35 years in good health and CMV-seronegative. The sequenced sample consisted of PBMCs. The V call is TRBV4-1, the J call TRBJ2-2; the D gene is possibly TRBD2 (5 bases). CDR3: CASSQAAMGAGELFF. In DNA, the CDR3 is TGCGCCAGCAGCCAAGCGGCGATGGGAGCCGGGGAGCTGTTTTTT.